This record concerns one TCR beta chain sequence. CDR1 and CDR2 (germline): MNHNS, SASEGT. V was cut by 2 bases and J by 1 base, with 9 bases left in between. The CDR3 loop spans 14 amino acids. Only in-frame clones appear in the TCRdb table, and some are missing; sequencing was by immunoSEQ multiplex PCR. The table records around 260,000 clones, around 87% of them present only once. This sample is drawn from a study of blood T cell repertoires in COVID-19. This sequence originates from a woman in her 50s with acute or convalescent COVID-19. The chain couples TRBV6-1 to TRBJ2-7, with D maybe TRBD1 (5 bases). Sequencing was performed on peripheral blood. The CDR3 reads CASSEFDRSYEQYF. In DNA form, the CDR3 reads TGTGCCAGCAGTGAATTCGACAGATCCTACGAGCAGTACTTC.